This T cell receptor (beta chain) was recovered during a study of long-term antiretroviral therapy in people with HIV. With survey level as its setting, the immunoSEQ assay was v3.0. Here immunoSEQ multiplex PCR was the method, and the copy in TCRdb shows in-frame clones only, minus some. The table has roughly 40,000 clones, about 85% seen once. The CDR3 spans 14 residues. The germline V gene has CDR1 SGHDT and CDR2 YYEEEE. Trimming took 4 bases from V and 1 from J, leaving 11 bases between them. This chain uses TRBV5-6 with TRBJ1-1, with D maybe TRBD1 (6 bases). The TCR sequence derives from a woman between 50 and 59 years old with HIV. The source was unsorted PBMCs, collected 3.1 years after starting antiretroviral therapy. CDR3 in DNA: TGTGCCAGCAGCCCAGGGGCAGGGAACACTGAAGCTTTCTTT. Residues: CASSPGAGNTEAFF.